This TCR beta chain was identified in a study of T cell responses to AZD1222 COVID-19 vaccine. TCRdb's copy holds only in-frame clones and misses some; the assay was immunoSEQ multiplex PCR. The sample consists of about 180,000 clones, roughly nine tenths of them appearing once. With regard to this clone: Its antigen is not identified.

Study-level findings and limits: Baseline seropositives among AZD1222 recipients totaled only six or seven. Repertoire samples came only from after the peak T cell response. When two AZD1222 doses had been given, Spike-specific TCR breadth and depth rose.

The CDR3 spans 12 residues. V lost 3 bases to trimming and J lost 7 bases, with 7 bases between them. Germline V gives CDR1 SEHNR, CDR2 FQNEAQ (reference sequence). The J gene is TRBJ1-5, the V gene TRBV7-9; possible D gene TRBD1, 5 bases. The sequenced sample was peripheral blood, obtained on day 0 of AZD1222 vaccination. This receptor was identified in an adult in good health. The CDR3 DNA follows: TGTGCCAGCAGCTTTGGGGGACAGCCCCAGCATTTT. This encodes CASSFGGQPQHF.